The 4 T cell receptor beta chains below come from one sample, sequenced in a study of cytomegalovirus exposure and HLA in healthy donors. The study ran its PCR with 60 Vbeta and 13 Jbeta primers. TCRdb's copy holds only in-frame clones and misses some; the assay was immunoSEQ multiplex PCR. This table lists 150,000 to 200,000 clones. Material: PBMCs. The receptors stem from a man aged 25-45 years in good health and CMV-seronegative.

The V gene is TRBV11-3, the J gene TRBJ1-1; D is perhaps TRBD1 (6 bases). Germline V gene sequence: CDR1 SGHNT, CDR2 YENEEA. The V gene lost 5 bases and the J gene lost 10 bases, with 17 bases spanning the gap. The CDR3 loop spans 13 amino acids. DNA for the CDR3: TGTGCCAGCAGCACAAGAGGGGGTCGGGGAGCTTTCTTT. Protein: CASSTRGGRGAFF.

The chain carries TRBV7-6 and TRBJ2-1; the match to TRBD1 covers 12 bases. CDR1 and CDR2 (germline): SGHVS, FNYEAQ. V lost 4 bases to trimming and J lost 9 bases; unmatched junction nucleotides: 10. The CDR3 loop spans 16 amino acids. In DNA, the CDR3 is TGTGCCAGCAGCTCGCTCCCGGGACAGGGGGCTTTTGAGCAGTTCTTC. It yields the protein CASSSLPGQGAFEQFF.

This sequence joins TRBV28 and TRBJ1-5; TRBD1 is a possible D gene (6 bases). CDR1 and CDR2 (germline): MDHEN, SYDVKM. The V and J ends lost 4 bases and 0 bases respectively, with 19 bases between them. The CDR3 consists of 18 residues. The CDR3 coding sequence is TGTGCCAGCAGTTCGATTGTCTTACAGGGATATAGCAATCAGCCCCAGCATTTT. Residues: CASSSIVLQGYSNQPQHF.

The rearrangement uses TRBV29-1 and TRBJ1-2; 9 bases align to TRBD1. Germline CDR1 reads SQVTM; CDR2 reads ANQGSEA. The CDR3 is made up of 13 amino acids. With 3 bases clipped from V and 8 bases from J, the junction kept 7 bases outside the gene matches. The CDR3 reads CSVDPQGARGYTF. The CDR3 DNA follows: TGCAGCGTTGACCCACAGGGGGCTCGGGGCTACACCTTC.